This is a list of T cell receptor beta chains from one sample in a study of cytomegalovirus exposure and HLA in healthy donors. The table came from immunoSEQ multiplex PCR; TCRdb's copy has only in-frame clones and leaves some out. The sample lists around 250,000 clones; nearly 90% were seen once. Sequences were obtained from PBMCs. The receptor set was obtained from a woman under 30 in good health and CMV-seronegative. Both conserved end residues are part of each CDR3. A D gene is named only where the DNA matches it firmly. Not all rows give a size; the values are once, few, many and, for expanded clones, a class.

15	TRBV28	TRBJ1-4	-	-	TGTGCCAGCAGTCCCGGGGGGGAAACTAATGAAAAACTGTTTTTT	CASSPGGETNEKLFF
14	TRBV6-5	TRBJ1-1	-	-	TGTGCCAGCAGTTACGTGACTGGCGACACTGAAGCTTTCTTT	CASSYVTGDTEAFF
11	TRBV7-2	TRBJ2-1	few	-	TGTGCCAGCAGCCCTTCGAATGAGCAGTTCTTC	CASSPSNEQFF
13	TRBV28	TRBJ1-1	-	TRBD1	TGTGCCAGCAGGTCCGGACAGGGCACTGAAGCTTTCTTT	CASRSGQGTEAFF
12	TRBV10-1	TRBJ1-5	few	-	TGCGCCAGCAGTGATTCAGATCAGCCCCAGCATTTT	CASSDSDQPQHF
16	TRBV9	TRBJ1-6	-	TRBD1	TGTGCCAGCAGCGTAGAGGCAGGGGGCTCGAATTCACCCCTCCACTTT	CASSVEAGGSNSPLHF
13	TRBV10-3	TRBJ1-2	-	TRBD1	TGTGCCATCAAGGAGGGGGCGAGACTTGGCTACACCTTC	CAIKEGARLGYTF
16	TRBV4-1	TRBJ2-7	-	TRBD1	TGCGCCAGCAGTCCGGTAACCGGGACAGGTCTCTACGAGCAGTACTTC	CASSPVTGTGLYEQYF
15	TRBV4-1	TRBJ1-2	few	-	TGCGCCAGCAGCCAGGAGACTCTACTAAACTATGGCTACACCTTC	CASSQETLLNYGYTF
12	TRBV28	TRBJ1-2	-	-	TGTGCCAGCAGTTTATTAAGCGGAGGCTACACCTTC	CASSLLSGGYTF
15	TRBV7-2	TRBJ2-1	-	TRBD2	TGTGCCAGCAGCTTTAGCGGGGGGGCCGCCAATGAGCAGTTCTTC	CASSFSGGAANEQFF
13	TRBV29-1	TRBJ1-6	-	-	TGCAGCGTTGGACAGGCGGTGGGTTCACCCCTCCACTTT	CSVGQAVGSPLHF
15	TRBV4-3	TRBJ1-1	-	-	TGCGCCAGCAGCCAAGAACAGGGAAGGGGAACTGAAGCTTTCTTT	CASSQEQGRGTEAFF
10	TRBV20-1	TRBJ1-5	-	-	TGCAGTGCCAGTCCTCAGCCCCAGCATTTT	CSASPQPQHF
13	TRBV5-4	TRBJ2-5	-	-	TGTGCCAGCAGTACAGGGTTCCAAGAGACCCAGTACTTC	CASSTGFQETQYF
19	TRBV4-1	TRBJ2-1	-	TRBD2	TGCGCCAGCAGCCAAGAAGCGCTAGCGGGGGGGCCCGGGTATGATGAGCAGTTCTTC	CASSQEALAGGPGYDEQFF
15	TRBV5-6	TRBJ1-4	-	-	TGTGCCAGCAGCTCAGCGACTGCAACTAATGAAAAACTGTTTTTT	CASSSATATNEKLFF
15	TRBV4-1	TRBJ2-6	-	-	TGCGCCAGCAGTCCTCGGTTTGGTGGGGCCAACGTCCTGACTTTC	CASSPRFGGANVLTF
11	TRBV4-1	TRBJ2-1	-	-	TGCGCCAGCAGCCGGAGCAATGAGCAGTTCTTC	CASSRSNEQFF
13	TRBV6-5	TRBJ2-7	-	TRBD2	TGTGCCACTGCCGCGGGGGACTACTACGAGCAGTACTTC	CATAAGDYYEQYF
17	TRBV5-1	TRBJ2-1	once	TRBD2	TGCGCCAGCAGCTTGGAGGGCGGGGGGCATACTTACAATGAGCAGTTCTTC	CASSLEGGGHTYNEQFF
13	TRBV7-2	TRBJ2-7	-	-	TGTGCCAGCAGCGAACAGGGTAGCTACGAGCAGTACTTC	CASSEQGSYEQYF
15	TRBV7-9	TRBJ1-1	-	-	TGTGCCAGCAGCTTACTCCTATCTACGTACACTGAAGCTTTCTTT	CASSLLLSTYTEAFF
14	TRBV5-4	TRBJ1-2	-	-	TGTGCCAGCAGCTTACCGGGAACTAACTATGGCTACACCTTC	CASSLPGTNYGYTF
15	TRBV28	TRBJ2-1	-	TRBD2	TGTGCCAGCAGTTTGTCGGGACCGGGAGGCAATGAGCAGTTCTTC	CASSLSGPGGNEQFF
15	TRBV6-5	TRBJ2-1	-	-	TGTGCCAGCAGTTGGCAGGACTACAAATCCAATGAGCAGTTCTTC	CASSWQDYKSNEQFF
15	TRBV6-5	TRBJ1-2	-	TRBD1	TGTGCCAGCAGTTGGGGGGACAGGACCCTCTCTGGCTACACCTTC	CASSWGDRTLSGYTF
16	TRBV18	TRBJ1-2	-	-	TGTGCCAGCTCACCTATTAATCCGGGGACTAGCTATGGCTACACCTTC	CASSPINPGTSYGYTF
14	TRBV5-1	TRBJ2-7	-	TRBD1	TGCGCCAGCAGCTTACGACAGGGCTCCTACGAGCAGTACTTC	CASSLRQGSYEQYF
16	TRBV5-4	TRBJ2-3	-	TRBD2	TGTGCCAGCAGCCGGGGGGGGACGGCTAGCACAGATACGCAGTATTTT	CASSRGGTASTDTQYF
15	TRBV19	TRBJ2-1	-	TRBD2	TGTGCCAGTAGTATGTTCAGCGGGACCTACAATGAGCAGTTCTTC	CASSMFSGTYNEQFF
17	TRBV15	TRBJ2-2	-	TRBD2	TGTGCCACCAGCAGAGATAAGATAGCGGGGGTTCTGGGGGAGCTGTTTTTT	CATSRDKIAGVLGELFF
17	TRBV11-2	TRBJ1-5	-	TRBD1	TGTGCCAGCAGCTTACTCGGGACAGGGGGCGCGAAGCAGCCCCAGCATTTT	CASSLLGTGGAKQPQHF
12	TRBV2	TRBJ1-4	-	-	TGTGCCAGCAGTGGGGGGACAGAAAAACTGTTTTTT	CASSGGTEKLFF
14	TRBV15	TRBJ1-2	few	-	TGTGCCACCAGCAGAGATAGAGGGATGGGGGGCTACACCTTC	CATSRDRGMGGYTF
16	TRBV19	TRBJ1-6	-	TRBD1	TGTGCCAGTAGTCCCACACAGGGGATGGCTAATTCACCCCTCCACTTT	CASSPTQGMANSPLHF
16	TRBV5-6	TRBJ2-1	-	-	TGTGCCAGCAGCTTGTTCCCAGTAAAAGTATTCGATGAGCAGTTCTTC	CASSLFPVKVFDEQFF
12	TRBV7-9	TRBJ2-1	few	-	TGTGCCAGCACCAGATTGGACAATGAGCAGTTCTTC	CASTRLDNEQFF
14	TRBV5-1	TRBJ1-1	-	TRBD1	TGCGCCAGCAGCGTAACAGGGGGCGCCACTGAAGCTTTCTTT	CASSVTGGATEAFF
14	TRBV28	TRBJ1-6	-	-	TGTGCCAGCAGCCGATCAGGCCGAGATTCACCCCTCCACTTT	CASSRSGRDSPLHF
16	TRBV9	TRBJ1-4	-	-	TGTGCCAGCAGCGTAGCTATCGGGGGAACTAATGAAAAACTGTTTTTT	CASSVAIGGTNEKLFF
15	TRBV7-6	TRBJ2-2	-	-	TGTGCCAGCAGCTGGGGAGGCGCGAACACCGGGGAGCTGTTTTTT	CASSWGGANTGELFF
17	TRBV7-9	TRBJ2-6	-	TRBD1	TGTGCCAGCAACCAAGGACAGGGGATCTCTGGGGCCAACGTCCTGACTTTC	CASNQGQGISGANVLTF
14	TRBV5-4	TRBJ1-2	-	TRBD1	TGTGCCAGCAGCCAAGGACAGGGGGCCTATGGCTACACCTTC	CASSQGQGAYGYTF
14	TRBV18	TRBJ2-1	-	-	TGTGCCAGCTCACCAGGGGGCGGACACAATGAGCAGTTCTTC	CASSPGGGHNEQFF
15	TRBV9	TRBJ2-2	-	TRBD1	TGTGCCAGCAGCGCCCCCGGGACAGGCTTCGGGGAGCTGTTTTTT	CASSAPGTGFGELFF
14	TRBV7-9	TRBJ1-1	-	TRBD1	TGTGCCAGCAGCTTGGGGACAGCCAACACTGAAGCTTTCTTT	CASSLGTANTEAFF
14	TRBV2	TRBJ1-4	-	-	TGTGCCAGCAGTGAAGGGGGGGCTAATGAAAAACTGTTTTTT	CASSEGGANEKLFF